This TCR beta chain was captured by sequencing in a study of radiation and T cells in renal cell carcinoma. The V and J ends lost 5 bases and 5 bases respectively, with 10 bases between them. Germline CDR1 is SGDLS and CDR2 is YYNGEE. The CDR3 contains 12 residues. Some clones are missing from TCRdb's copy, which holds only in-frame ones; the method was immunoSEQ multiplex PCR. The sample holds approximately 80,000 clones, 80% to 90% seen once. The time point was: blood 4 weeks post-SBRT, at nephrectomy. Described treatment: 15 Gy SBRT to primary tumor, nephrectomy 4 weeks later. This TCR came from a woman between 70 and 85 years old with renal cell carcinoma. Material: blood, obtained from a patient whose treatment included radiotherapy and nephrectomy. This chain connects TRBV9 to TRBJ2-5; D gene unclear. Here the CDR3 reads CASSIADETQYF. The CDR3, as DNA: TGTGCCAGCAGTATAGCCGACGAGACCCAGTACTTC.